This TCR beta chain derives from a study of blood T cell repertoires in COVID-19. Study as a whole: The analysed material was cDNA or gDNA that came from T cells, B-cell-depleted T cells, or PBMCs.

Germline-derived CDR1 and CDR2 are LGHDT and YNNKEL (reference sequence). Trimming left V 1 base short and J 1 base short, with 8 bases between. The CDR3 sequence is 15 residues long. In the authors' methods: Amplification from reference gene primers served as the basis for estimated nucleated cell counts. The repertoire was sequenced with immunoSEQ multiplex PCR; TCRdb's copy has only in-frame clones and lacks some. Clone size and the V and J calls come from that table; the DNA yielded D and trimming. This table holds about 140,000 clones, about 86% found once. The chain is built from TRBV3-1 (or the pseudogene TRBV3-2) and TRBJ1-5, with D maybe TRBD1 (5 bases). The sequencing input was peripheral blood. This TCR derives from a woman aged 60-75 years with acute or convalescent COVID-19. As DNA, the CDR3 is TGTGCCAGCAGCCAAGCAGGGATAAGCAATCAGCCCCAGCATTTT. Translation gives CASSQAGISNQPQHF.